The clone carrying this TCR beta chain was detected only once. The data originate from a study of blood T cell repertoires in COVID-19. As for the study in general: Samples representing acute and convalescent COVID-19 were sourced from the United States, Italy and Spain. PBMCs, B-cell-depleted T cells, or T cells provided the cDNA or gDNA that made up the material.

This table comes from immunoSEQ multiplex PCR, and its TCRdb copy is limited to in-frame clones, with some not included. This table has more than 150,000 clones, roughly 82% appearing once. Trimming took off 4 bases at V and 4 bases at J, with 17 bases between the two ends. This CDR3 contains 15 residues. Germline CDR1 SGDLS, CDR2 YYNGEE. This clonotype was sampled from a man aged 40-55 years who had recovered from COVID-19. The chain joins TRBV9 to TRBJ1-1; maybe TRBD1 (5 bases). Input material: PBMCs or T cells enriched from blood (not recorded which). Written as DNA, the CDR3 is TGTGCCAGCAGCTCGGGCCGGGTGGGGGGCACTGAAGCTTTCTTT. Amino acid sequence: CASSSGRVGGTEAFF.